This T cell receptor beta chain was recovered during a study of T-cell reconstitution after alpha-beta-depleted transplantation in children. Library preparation (for TCRbeta) was performed with unique molecular identifiers. Each CDR3 protein is one row after TCRdb ran MiXCR on the PCR reads. The sample shows roughly 180,000 distinct CDR3 sequences, just over 14% of them seen only once. V gave up 4 bases and J gave up 1 base, with 12 bases separating them. The CDR3 is 15 amino acids. Germline V gene lookup returns CDR1 MNHNS and CDR2 SASEGT. The sequence derives from a human donor who donated a stem cell graft to a child with acute lymphoblastic leukemia. V gene TRBV6-1 combines with J gene TRBJ2-3; D is possibly TRBD2 (6 bases). Material: PBMCs from the stem cell graft donor, obtained from the stem cell graft. The CDR3 DNA sequence: TGTGCCAGCAGTGGTGGGGCTAGCGGCACAGATACGCAGTATTTT. It specifies CASSGGASGTDTQYF.